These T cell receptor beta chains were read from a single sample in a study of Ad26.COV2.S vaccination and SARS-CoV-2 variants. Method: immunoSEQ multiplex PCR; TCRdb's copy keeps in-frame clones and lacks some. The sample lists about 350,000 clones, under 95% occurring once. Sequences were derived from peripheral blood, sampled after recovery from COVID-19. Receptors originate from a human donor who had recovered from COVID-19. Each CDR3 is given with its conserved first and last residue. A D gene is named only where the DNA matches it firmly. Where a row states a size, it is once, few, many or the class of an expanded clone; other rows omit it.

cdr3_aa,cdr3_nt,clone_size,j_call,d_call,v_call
CASSIDRGLGYTF,TGTGCCAGTAGTATCGACAGGGGGCTTGGCTACACCTTC,-,TRBJ1-2,TRBD1,TRBV19
CASSYSMGGYGYTF,TGTGCCAGCAGTTACTCGATGGGCGGCTATGGCTACACCTTC,few,TRBJ1-2,-,TRBV6-2/TRBV6-3
CASSVKGAGYNSPLHF,TGTGCCAGCAGTGTCAAGGGGGCAGGCTATAATTCACCCCTCCACTTT,once,TRBJ1-6,TRBD1,TRBV2
CASSIVVSNTEAFF,TGTGCCAGTAGTATAGTAGTCTCGAACACTGAAGCTTTCTTT,-,TRBJ1-1,-,TRBV19
CASSLAAAMNTEAFF,TGCGCCAGCAGCTTGGCGGCAGCAATGAACACTGAAGCTTTCTTT,-,TRBJ1-1,-,TRBV5-1
CASSDPGLGEKLFF,TGTGCCAGCAGTGACCCGGGCCTTGGTGAAAAACTGTTTTTT,-,TRBJ1-4,-,TRBV2
CSVELARSSYEQYF,TGCAGCGTTGAATTGGCGCGAAGCTCCTACGAGCAGTACTTC,-,TRBJ2-7,-,TRBV29-1
CASSYFPLGGTDTQYF,TGTGCCAGCAGTTACTTCCCCCTGGGAGGCACAGATACGCAGTATTTT,-,TRBJ2-3,-,TRBV6-5
CASSYSGQGAFF,TGTGCCAGCAGTTACTCGGGACAGGGAGCTTTCTTT,-,TRBJ1-1,TRBD1,TRBV6-2/TRBV6-3
CASRLERGDTEAFF,TGCGCCAGCAGGTTAGAGAGGGGAGACACTGAAGCTTTCTTT,-,TRBJ1-1,-,TRBV5-1
CASSIPGLAAYEQYF,TGTGCCAGCAGTATACCGGGACTAGCGGCCTACGAGCAGTACTTC,-,TRBJ2-7,TRBD2,TRBV27
CASSGGLANYGYTF,TGTGCCAGTAGTGGAGGGTTAGCTAACTATGGCTACACCTTC,once,TRBJ1-2,-,TRBV19
CASRRGQREAFF,TGTGCCAGCAGGAGGGGACAGCGTGAAGCTTTCTTT,-,TRBJ1-1,TRBD1,TRBV6-5
CASSKKPGLASTDTQYF,TGTGCCAGCAGCAAAAAACCGGGACTTGCTAGCACAGATACGCAGTATTTT,-,TRBJ2-3,-,TRBV9
CASSLRPSGGVETQYF,TGCGCCAGCAGCTTAAGGCCTAGCGGGGGGGTTGAGACCCAGTACTTC,-,TRBJ2-5,TRBD2,TRBV5-1
CASSLEASMRNTEAFF,TGCGCCAGCAGCTTGGAGGCGTCGATGAGGAACACTGAAGCTTTCTTT,-,TRBJ1-1,-,TRBV5-1
CASSILGGSNQPQHF,TGTGCCAGTAGTATACTAGGGGGAAGCAATCAGCCCCAGCATTTT,once,TRBJ1-5,-,TRBV19
CASSKTVDSHTEAFF,TGTGCCAGCAGTAAAACAGTCGACAGCCACACTGAAGCTTTCTTT,-,TRBJ1-1,-,TRBV6-5
CASSSSLSGNTIYF,TGTGCCAGCAGTTCGAGTCTCTCTGGAAACACCATATATTTT,-,TRBJ1-3,-,TRBV7-9
CASSLESRSPLHF,TGTGCCAGCAGCTTAGAATCCCGCTCACCCCTCCACTTT,-,TRBJ1-6,-,TRBV7-3
CASRGGQGFSEQYF,TGTGCCAGCAGAGGGGGACAGGGCTTTAGCGAGCAGTACTTC,once,TRBJ2-7,TRBD1,TRBV6-5
CASSGGGTGNTIYF,TGTGCCAGCAGCGGAGGGGGCACTGGAAACACCATATATTTT,-,TRBJ1-3,TRBD1,TRBV9
CASRNPDAAFF,TGTGCCAGCAGAAACCCGGACGCAGCTTTCTTT,many,TRBJ1-1,-,TRBV25-1
CASSLGISYNEQFF,TGCGCCAGCAGCTTGGGAATTTCCTACAATGAGCAGTTCTTC,-,TRBJ2-1,-,TRBV5-1
CASSRDKNQPQHF,TGTGCCAGCAGCCGCGACAAGAATCAGCCCCAGCATTTT,-,TRBJ1-5,-,TRBV7-8
CASSIDDREDGYTF,TGTGCCAGTAGTATAGACGACAGGGAGGATGGCTACACCTTC,-,TRBJ1-2,TRBD1,TRBV19
CASSLASGGYNEQFF,TGTGCCAGCAGCTTAGCTAGCGGGGGCTACAATGAGCAGTTCTTC,-,TRBJ2-1,TRBD2,TRBV7-6
CASSEERELQPQHF,TGTGCCAGCAGTGAAGAGCGGGAACTCCAGCCCCAGCATTTT,-,TRBJ1-5,-,TRBV25-1
CASKEGADTQYF,TGCGCCAGCAAGGAGGGGGCGGATACGCAGTATTTT,-,TRBJ2-3,-,TRBV5-1
CASSPRGSSNQPQHF,TGTGCCAGCAGTCCCAGAGGGTCGAGCAATCAGCCCCAGCATTTT,-,TRBJ1-5,-,TRBV27
CASSVGSPVTEAFF,TGTGCCAGCAGTGTTGGCAGCCCAGTCACTGAAGCTTTCTTT,few,TRBJ1-1,-,TRBV2
CASSPEQGANGYTF,TGTGCCAGCTCACCAGAACAGGGGGCAAACGGCTACACCTTC,-,TRBJ1-2,TRBD1,TRBV18
CASSVGSGGAGNEQFF,TGTGCCAGCAGCGTAGGAAGCGGGGGGGCAGGCAATGAGCAGTTCTTC,-,TRBJ2-1,TRBD2,TRBV9
CAASGGVGTEAFF,TGCGCCGCAAGTGGGGGGGTAGGCACTGAAGCTTTCTTT,-,TRBJ1-1,-,TRBV10-2
CASSFGGPTDTQYF,TGCGCCAGCAGTTTCGGAGGTCCCACAGATACGCAGTATTTT,-,TRBJ2-3,-,TRBV10-1
CASSLGVNEQFF,TGTGCCAGCAGCTTAGGTGTCAATGAGCAGTTCTTC,-,TRBJ2-1,-,TRBV7-6
CASYRVNTEAFF,TGTGCCAGCTACAGGGTGAACACTGAAGCTTTCTTT,-,TRBJ1-1,-,TRBV6-5
CASRVGNSPLHF,TGTGCCAGTAGGGTGGGTAATTCACCCCTCCACTTT,-,TRBJ1-6,-,TRBV19
CASKPFTNYGYTF,TGTGCCAGCAAGCCCTTTACTAACTATGGCTACACCTTC,-,TRBJ1-2,-,TRBV7-2